Presented here are 32 T cell receptor beta chains from one specimen sequenced in a study of T cell responses to AZD1222 COVID-19 vaccine. Sequencing used immunoSEQ multiplex PCR; TCRdb keeps in-frame clones, though not all of them. The sample holds some 81,000 clones, roughly 88% seen once. This specimen consisted of peripheral blood, obtained 28 days after the second AZD1222 dose. These receptors came from an adult who received the AZD1222 COVID-19 vaccine.

In its sample, this clone was seen once. J is TRBJ1-2 and V is TRBV9; D possibly corresponds to TRBD1 (6 bases). CDR3 length: 14 residues. The V and J ends lost 3 bases and 4 bases respectively, with 13 bases between them. Germline lookup yields CDR1 SGDLS and CDR2 YYNGEE. The CDR3 nucleotides are TGTGCCAGCAGCGCCGAAGGACAGCTCTATGGCTACACCTTC. Translation: CASSAEGQLYGYTF.

CDR3 bases: TGTGCCAGCAGACCCGGGACAGGGTTTTATGAGCAGTTCTTC. It codes for CASRPGTGFYEQFF. The chain combines TRBV2 with TRBJ2-1, with TRBD1 matching 9 bases. This CDR3 has 14 residues. Germline V gene sequence: CDR1 SNHLY, CDR2 FYNNEI. V shed 6 bases, J shed 8 bases, and the junction held 8 bases outside the gene matches. The variable domain in full, completed from reference TRBV2 and TRBJ2-1, reads EPEVTQTPSHQVTQMGQEVILRCVPISNHLYFYWYRQILGQKVEFLVSFYNNEISEKSEIFDDQFSVERPDGSNFTLKIRSTKLEDSAMYFCASRPGTGFYEQFFGPGTRLTVL.

The rearrangement uses TRBV6-2 or TRBV6-3 and TRBJ2-7; 8 bases are a match to TRBD1. Germline CDR1 and CDR2: MNHEY and SVGEGT. After removal of 2 bases from V and 6 bases from J, the junction contained 6 bases not matched to a gene. This CDR3 is 14 amino acids long. Here the CDR3 reads CASSYKGQVGEQYF. The CDR3 DNA follows: TGTGCCAGCAGTTACAAGGGACAGGTTGGCGAGCAGTACTTC.

In DNA form, the CDR3 reads TGTGCCAGTCAGGGGGGAGCGGGCACCGGGGAGCTGTTTTTT. Residues: CASQGGAGTGELFF. The V call is TRBV19, the J call TRBJ2-2; tentatively, D is TRBD1 (7 bases). CDR3 length: 14 residues. Trimming cost V 8 bases and J 4 bases, with 14 bases left between them. Germline V gene lookup returns CDR1 LNHDA and CDR2 SQIVND (reference sequence).

V gene TRBV7-2 combines with J gene TRBJ2-7; D ambiguous. V lost 1 base to trimming and J lost 2 bases, with 6 bases between them. The CDR3 is 13 residues long. Germline values: CDR1 SGHTA, CDR2 FQGNSA. The CDR3 loop is CASSLEYPYEQYF. CDR3 in DNA: TGTGCCAGCAGCTTAGAGTATCCCTACGAGCAGTACTTC.

The V call is TRBV18, the J call TRBJ2-2, with a tentative D call TRBD1 (6 bases). The V gene's germline CDR1 is KGHSH and CDR2 LQKENI. The CDR3 totals 16 residues. V shed 0 bases and J shed 6 bases, with 14 bases lying between them. The CDR3 loop reads CASSPPTGVGPGELFF. The CDR3 coding sequence is TGTGCCAGCTCACCACCGACAGGAGTGGGTCCCGGGGAGCTGTTTTTT. Drawing the rest from reference TRBV18 and TRBJ2-2, the complete variable domain is NAGVMQNPRHLVRRRGQEARLRCSPMKGHSHVYWYRQLPEEGLKFMVYLQKENIIDESGMPKERFSAEFPKEGPSILRIQQVVRGDSAAYFCASSPPTGVGPGELFFGEGSRLTVL.

The chain couples TRBV19 to TRBJ2-2; 11 nucleotides line up with TRBD1. CDR1 and CDR2 from the germline V gene are LNHDA and SQIVND (reference sequence). The CDR3 totals 16 residues. V dropped 2 bases and J dropped 5; count of bases not matched to a gene: 4. For the CDR3, the DNA is TGTGCCAGTAGTATATTGGGACAGGGGGGAACCGGGGAGCTGTTTTTT. Its protein is CASSILGQGGTGELFF.

The rearrangement joins TRBV7-8 to TRBJ2-2, with TRBD2 identical over 7 bases. This CDR3 region has 13 residues. Germline V gene lookup returns CDR1 SGHVS and CDR2 FQNEAQ. Trimming took 5 bases from V and 7 from J; bases not matched to a gene: 4. In nucleotides, the CDR3 is TGTGCCAGCAGCGGACGGACTAGCGGGGAGCTGTTTTTT. It yields the protein CASSGRTSGELFF.

The V and J genes are TRBV27 and TRBJ2-7, with 9 bases identical to TRBD1. The CDR3 contains 14 residues. Unmatched junction bases numbered 9, after V lost 6 bases and J lost 6 bases. The germline gives CDR1 MNHEY, CDR2 SMNVEV (reference sequence). Written as DNA, the CDR3 is TGTGCCAGCAGCCCACAGGGGGCGAGGGGCGAGCAGTACTTC. Amino acid sequence: CASSPQGARGEQYF.

The CDR3 DNA reads as TGTGCCAGTAGTTCGTCTAGCGGGATTCAAGAGACCCAGTACTTC. Protein product: CASSSSSGIQETQYF. The chain employs TRBV19 and TRBJ2-5, with 9 bases matching TRBD2. With 5 bases clipped from V and 2 bases from J, the junction kept 6 bases outside the gene matches. Germline CDR1 is LNHDA and CDR2 is SQIVND (reference sequence). The CDR3 contains 15 residues.

The J gene is TRBJ2-3, the V gene TRBV5-1, with 10 bases fitting TRBD1. This CDR3 is 16 amino acids long. CDR1 is SGHRS, CDR2 YFSETQ, per germline. The trim removed 4 bases at V and 1 base at J, leaving 6 bases unmatched. The CDR3 loop reads CASSKTGGVGTDTQYF. CDR3 DNA: TGCGCCAGCAGCAAGACAGGGGGCGTGGGCACAGATACGCAGTATTTT.

The chain employs TRBV29-1 and TRBJ1-1, with 10 bases aligning to TRBD1. V shed 8 bases, J shed 1 base, and the junction held 4 bases outside the gene matches. Germline V gene lookup returns CDR1 SQVTM and CDR2 ANQGSEA. This CDR3 has 13 residues. In nucleotides, the CDR3 is TGCAGCACACGGGACAGGGGGAACACTGAAGCTTTCTTT. Its translation is CSTRDRGNTEAFF.

The chain uses TRBV3-1 (or the pseudogene TRBV3-2) and TRBJ2-2, with TRBD1 matching over 8 bases. The V gene's germline CDR1 is LGHDT and CDR2 YNNKEL (reference sequence). This CDR3 has 15 residues. V shed 4 bases and J 3 bases; nucleotides not matched to a gene: 4. The CDR3 reads CASSPRTGYTGELFF. CDR3 DNA: TGTGCCAGCAGCCCCCGGACAGGGTACACCGGGGAGCTGTTTTTT.

V gene TRBV7-9 combines with J gene TRBJ1-2, with TRBD1 matching over 9 bases. The CDR3 runs to 13 residues. V shed 5 bases, J shed 4 bases, and the junction held 2 bases outside the gene matches. The germline V gene has CDR1 SEHNR and CDR2 FQNEAQ (reference sequence). The CDR3 sequence: CASSTGGGYGYTF. The CDR3 coding sequence is TGTGCCAGCAGCACAGGGGGCGGCTATGGCTACACCTTC. The complete variable domain, with remaining parts taken from reference TRBV7-9 and TRBJ1-2, reads DTGVSQNPRHKITKRGQNVTFRCDPISEHNRLYWYRQTLGQGPEFLTYFQNEAQLEKSRLLSDRFSAERPKGSFSTLEIQRTEQGDSAMYLCASSTGGGYGYTFGSGTRLTVV.

This chain uses TRBV4-1 with TRBJ2-1; the D is unclear. The CDR3 has 13 residues. The germline V and J ends were trimmed by 1 base and 9 bases, with 10 bases remaining between them. Germline CDR1 and CDR2: MGHRA and YSYEKL. The CDR3 nucleotides are TGCGCCAGCAGCCAAGGCCATTTAGGTGAGCAGTTCTTC. The encoded protein is CASSQGHLGEQFF.

V gene TRBV6-5 combines with J gene TRBJ2-1; no reliable D call. This CDR3 is built from 15 residues. Trimming removed 0 bases from V and 6 bases from J, with 12 bases in between. Germline CDR1 and CDR2: MNHEY and SVGAGI. CDR3 DNA: TGTGCCAGCAGTTACTCCCTAGGGCAGAGCAATGAGCAGTTCTTC. This codes for CASSYSLGQSNEQFF.

This sequence joins TRBV6-5 and TRBJ1-4; D may be TRBD1 (6 bases). V shed 3 bases and J shed 2 bases, with 13 bases lying between them. CDR1 and CDR2 from the germline V gene are MNHEY and SVGAGI. CDR3 length: 16 residues. The CDR3 nucleotides are TGTGCCAGCAGTTATTCCGACAGGATGACTAATGAAAAACTGTTTTTT. Translated, it gives CASSYSDRMTNEKLFF.

The rearrangement joins TRBV9 to TRBJ2-2; tentatively, D is TRBD2 (5 bases). Trimming stripped 10 bases from V and 0 bases from J, with 13 bases between. Germline V gene sequence: CDR1 SGDLS, CDR2 YYNGEE. This CDR3 comprises 14 residues. The CDR3 nucleotides are TGTGCCGCAGGAGGAGGATCGAACACCGGGGAGCTGTTTTTT. Translation gives CAAGGGSNTGELFF. The whole variable domain, filled in from reference TRBV9 and TRBJ2-2, reads DSGVTQTPKHLITATGQRVTLRCSPRSGDLSVYWYQQSLDQGLQFLIQYYNGEERAKGNILERFSAQQFPDLHSELNLSSLELGDSALYFCAAGGGSNTGELFFGEGSRLTVL.

The chain employs TRBV7-3 and TRBJ2-3; the D is unclear. The CDR3 is 12 residues long. The germline V gene encodes CDR1 SGHTA and CDR2 FQGTGA. V was cut by 1 base and J by 3 bases, with 2 bases left in between. The chain's CDR3 is CASSLRTDTQYF. The CDR3, as DNA: TGTGCCAGCAGCTTAAGGACAGATACGCAGTATTTT. Filled out from reference TRBV7-3 and TRBJ2-3, the complete variable domain reads GAGVSQTPSNKVTEKGKYVELRCDPISGHTALYWYRQSLGQGPEFLIYFQGTGAADDSGLPNDRFFAVRPEGSVSTLKIQRTERGDSAVYLCASSLRTDTQYFGPGTRLTVL.

This clone turned up a few times. The V gene is TRBV28, the J gene TRBJ1-6, with TRBD1 as a possible D gene (6 bases). There are 18 residues in the CDR3. Germline V lookup: CDR1 MDHEN, CDR2 SYDVKM. V lost 3 bases, J lost 0 bases, and 15 bases lay in between. The CDR3 protein is CASSFGGLISSYNSPLHF. Here the CDR3 DNA reads TGTGCCAGCAGTTTCGGGGGCCTAATCAGCTCCTATAATTCACCCCTCCACTTT. Full variable domain (rest looked up from reference TRBV28 and TRBJ1-6): DVKVTQSSRYLVKRTGEKVFLECVQDMDHENMFWYRQDPGLGLRLIYFSYDVKMKEKGDIPEGYSVSREKKERFSLILESASTNQTSMYLCASSFGGLISSYNSPLHFGNGTRLTVT.

DNA of the CDR3: TGTGCCTGGACGAGGGGGCCCAACACCGGGGAGCTGTTTTTT. As protein: CAWTRGPNTGELFF. The rearrangement joins TRBV30 to TRBJ2-2; 7 positions match TRBD1. Germline values: CDR1 GTSNPN, CDR2 SVGIG (reference sequence). The CDR3 runs 14 residues. V trimming: 4 bases; J trimming: 2 bases; junction bases outside the gene matches: 4. The variable domain in full, completed from reference TRBV30 and TRBJ2-2, reads SQTIHQWPATLVQPVGSPLSLECTVEGTSNPNLYWYRQAAGRGLQLLFYSVGIGQISSEVPQNLSASRPQDRQFILSSKKLLLSDSGFYLCAWTRGPNTGELFFGEGSRLTVL.

The V call is TRBV5-4, the J call TRBJ1-1; 9 bases match TRBD1. With 4 bases clipped from V and 3 bases from J, the junction kept 4 bases outside the gene matches. Germline loops: CDR1 SGHNT, CDR2 YYREEE (reference sequence). The CDR3 spans 14 residues. The CDR3 is CASSGQGPHTEAFF. CDR3 DNA sequence: TGTGCCAGCAGCGGACAGGGGCCTCACACTGAAGCTTTCTTT.

The CDR3 here is CASSLANSGGETQYF. CDR3 DNA sequence: TGTGCCAGCAGCTTAGCGAATAGCGGGGGGGAGACCCAGTACTTC. The chain carries TRBV7-8 and TRBJ2-5; 10 bases map to TRBD2. V lost 0 bases, J lost 5 bases, and 3 bases stayed unmatched. This CDR3 region has 15 residues. Germline-derived CDR1 and CDR2 are SGHVS and FQNEAQ.

The chain employs TRBV7-2 and TRBJ1-5; perhaps TRBD1 as D (6 bases). Germline V gene lookup returns CDR1 SGHTA and CDR2 FQGNSA. CDR3 length: 15 amino acids. Trimming shortened V by 6 bases and J by 3 bases, and 15 bases separated the two germline ends. CDR3 nucleotides: TGTGCCAGCAGTCCTGAGACAGGAAACAATCAGCCCCAGCATTTT. Encoded protein: CASSPETGNNQPQHF. The whole variable domain, filled in from reference TRBV7-2 and TRBJ1-5, reads GAGVSQSPSNKVTEKGKDVELRCDPISGHTALYWYRQSLGQGLEFLIYFQGNSAPDKSGLPSDRFSAERTGGSVSTLTIQRTQQEDSAVYLCASSPETGNNQPQHFGDGTRLSIL.

J is TRBJ2-1 and V is TRBV7-9; D is perhaps TRBD2 (5 bases). Germline assignment: CDR1 SEHNR and CDR2 FQNEAQ (reference sequence). This CDR3 is built from 14 residues. V lost 1 base, J lost 7 bases, and 11 bases lay in between. The CDR3 region is CASSLGGNGNEQFF. CDR3 bases: TGTGCCAGCAGCTTAGGAGGGAACGGGAATGAGCAGTTCTTC.

V usage is TRBV7-9 and J usage is TRBJ2-2, with D hard to call. Germline CDR1 and CDR2: SEHNR and FQNEAQ (reference sequence). The CDR3 sequence is 15 residues long. V lost 7 bases and J lost 3, with 15 bases in between. The CDR3 protein is CASKPRPPDTGELFF. The CDR3 DNA sequence: TGTGCCAGCAAACCAAGACCACCTGACACCGGGGAGCTGTTTTTT.

This rearrangement joins TRBV19 to TRBJ2-3, with D possibly TRBD1 on 7 matching bases. V lost 6 bases and J lost 5, with 18 bases in between. Germline CDR1 reads LNHDA; CDR2 reads SQIVND (reference sequence). The CDR3 is made up of 15 amino acids. The chain's CDR3 is CASSNNGGGEDTQYF. CDR3 in DNA: TGTGCCAGTAGCAATAATGGAGGGGGCGAAGATACGCAGTATTTT.

This chain joins TRBV6-4 and TRBJ2-3; TRBD1 matches 7 bases. CDR3 length: 14 residues. The germline V gene encodes CDR1 MRHNA and CDR2 SNTAGT. V lost 5 bases and J lost 5; bases outside the gene matches: 7. The CDR3 sequence is CASSTTGMEDTQYF. CDR3 DNA: TGTGCCAGCAGTACGACAGGGATGGAAGATACGCAGTATTTT.

V usage is TRBV6-4 and J usage is TRBJ2-3, with no clear D. Between the trimmed V and J ends, which lost 0 bases and 5 bases, there was a span of 12 bases. This CDR3 has 15 residues. From germline, CDR1 is MRHNA and CDR2 SNTAGT. The CDR3 DNA follows: TGTGCCAGCAGTGACTCGCCCGAATGGGGAGATACGCAGTATTTT. Its translation is CASSDSPEWGDTQYF.

The V call is TRBV2, the J call TRBJ1-5; D possibly corresponds to TRBD1 (6 bases). Germline CDR1 is SNHLY and CDR2 is FYNNEI. The CDR3 totals 16 residues. Between the trimmed V and J ends, which lost 6 bases and 1 base, there was a span of 16 bases. The CDR3 DNA is TGTGCCAGCAGCCCAGGGGAGGGATCCAGCAATCAGCCCCAGCATTTT. It yields the protein CASSPGEGSSNQPQHF.

This rearrangement joins TRBV5-1 to TRBJ2-1; D not resolved. Germline V lookup: CDR1 SGHRS, CDR2 YFSETQ. The CDR3 covers 12 residues. The ends were cut back, 4 bases at V and 2 bases at J, with 4 bases in the middle. Written as DNA, the CDR3 is TGCGCCAGCAGCCTACCCTACAATGAGCAGTTCTTC. Amino acid sequence: CASSLPYNEQFF.

This sequence joins TRBV5-6 and TRBJ2-1; TRBD2 aligns across 12 bases. J gave up 9 bases and V 1 base, and 8 bases lay outside the gene matches. The length of the CDR3 is 16 residues. Germline assignment: CDR1 SGHDT and CDR2 YYEEEE. The CDR3 DNA reads as TGTGCCAGCAGCTTGAGTCCCCTAGCGGGAGGGGCTGAGCAGTTCTTC. Translating gives CASSLSPLAGGAEQFF.